This T cell receptor (beta chain) was captured in a study of Graves' ophthalmopathy and Graves' hyperthyroidism. For repertoire sequencing, the TCR beta CDR3 regions were amplified from RNA transcripts. HTBI primers were used in a first-round RT-PCR, which preceded a second-round multiplex PCR. Using its own MiXCR run on the multiplex PCR reads, TCRdb lists one record per CDR3 protein. In the table there are almost 750,000 distinct CDR3 sequences, around 40% of which are singletons. This clonotype appeared many times. Its antigen is undetermined. A clone one base away is much larger, so this may be a read error. V was cut by 3 bases and J by 5 bases, with 4 bases left in between. The CDR3 covers 11 residues. The germline V gene encodes CDR1 SGHAT and CDR2 FQNNGV. Study observations and caveats: Clonotypes were expanded in thyroid at above 0.001 frequency, and most also appeared in blood.

Sequencing was carried out using peripheral blood. The chain links TRBV11-2 to TRBJ2-5; D gene unclear. This sequence was found in an adult man with Graves' ophthalmopathy. This chain's CDR3 is CASSFVETQYF. In nucleotides, the CDR3 is TGTGCCAGCAGCTTTGTGGAGACCCAGTACTTC.